The 2 T cell receptor beta chains below all came from one sample that was sequenced in a study of lymphopenia after photon versus proton radiotherapy. Profiling relied on immunoSEQ multiplex PCR, and the TCRdb table lists in-frame clones only, not all of them. The data hold tens of thousands of clones, with 70% to 90% observed a single time. Source: peripheral blood, taken from a patient treated with photon-based radiotherapy. The receptors here all came from a woman aged 45-65 years with pancreatic cancer.

This chain joins TRBV29-1 and TRBJ1-2; D gene uncertain. Germline-derived CDR1 and CDR2 are SQVTM and ANQGSEA. The CDR3 has 13 residues. The V and J ends lost 7 bases and 7 bases respectively, with 19 bases between them. The CDR3 is CSAPRRGNVGYTF. For the CDR3, the DNA is TGCAGCGCACCTCGGAGAGGGAATGTTGGCTACACCTTC.

This chain uses TRBV11-2 with TRBJ1-2, with a weak D call TRBD1 (5 bases). Trimming removed 7 bases from V and 2 bases from J, with 20 bases in between. Per the germline V gene, CDR1 is SGHAT and CDR2 is FQNNGV. CDR3 length equals 16 residues. CDR3 sequence reads: CASTLGASRLNYGYTF. In DNA form, the CDR3 reads TGTGCCAGCACGTTAGGGGCCTCCCGGCTAAACTATGGCTACACCTTC.